A selection of T cell receptor beta chains follows, all from one sample in a study of blood T cell repertoires in COVID-19. Sequencing was performed with immunoSEQ multiplex PCR; in TCRdb, only in-frame clones are kept and a portion is missing. Seen here are around 150,000 clones, roughly 89% observed once, and the top ten hold about 9.3%. Specimen: peripheral blood. These receptors originate from a woman between 65 and 79 years old with COVID-19, enrolled during active disease. CDR3s leave out the opening cysteine and the closing phenylalanine or tryptophan.

v_call cdr3_aa
TRBV28 ASSPDESRRETQY
TRBV5-1 ASSPRGLGETQY
TRBV27 ASSLATMNTEAF
TRBV9 ASTRRGATGELF
TRBV25-1 ASMPAGTNYEQY
TRBV5-1 ASSRTGSISYEQY
TRBV6-5 ASSYGDRDISPLH
TRBV2 ASVGQYTEAF
TRBV29-1 SVEKSRGSTEAF
TRBV11-2 ASSRLGTNYEQY
TRBV5-5 ASSLRTGTNEKLF
TRBV30 AWSPKNQPQH
TRBV5-4 ASSLVSGGTEAF
TRBV5-6 ASSVAEPRALTEAF
TRBV5-1 ACSPQVRGFPGQEKNIQY
TRBV2 ASLGGERGHQETQY
TRBV7-9 ASSLDVGLNYGYT
TRBV29-1 SVGSAAGEKLF
TRBV19 ASSATGTGDNSPLH
TRBV23-1 ASSQVRGTSNSPLH
TRBV6-6 ASTVAGTSVSEQY
TRBV2 ASSEGGGEETQY
TRBV6-5 ASSYRDNQPQH
TRBV11-1 ASSLQASYNEQF
TRBV13 ASSGREVGEKLF
TRBV6-5 ASSRDPGDTQY
TRBV10-3 AISESGTGGQYNEQF
TRBV6-5 ASSPVGVRHQPQH
TRBV11-1 ASSSRTGSYEQY
TRBV19 ASSIGGMNTEAF
TRBV19 ASTLGGETEAF
TRBV27 ASSFTGLYGYT
TRBV5-1 ASSQVGQGAQETQY
TRBV7-9 ASSTSGMVQGVETQY
TRBV5-6 ASSFNRGSGGYT
TRBV20-1 SARVVTEAF
TRBV6-4 ASSEWGGNQPQH
TRBV4-2 ASSQDRGFGYT
TRBV7-9 ASRRSQLNTEAF
TRBV7-9 ASSGTGYHGYT
TRBV10-1 ASSGTGGNTEAF
TRBV7-8 ASSPLQGTDTQY
TRBV3-1/TRBV3-2 ASSQWDRGAGTEAF
TRBV11-3 ASSLDRYGQY
TRBV28 ASQENEKLF
TRBV15 ATSRDQGGYEQY
TRBV5-8 ASSFEDRANEKLF
TRBV9 ASSVRNTEAF
TRBV5-6 ASSLSRGTDTQY
TRBV28 ASSSGTGERANQPQH
TRBV3-1/TRBV3-2 ASSLDTAAEAF
TRBV5-6 ASSSGQGGEKLF
TRBV3-1/TRBV3-2 ASSQEASYGYT